This record concerns one TCR beta chain sequence. Antigen unknown. Every participating donor contributed roughly 10 milliliters of peripheral blood through a draw. The authors ran a second PCR of 7 to 11 cycles using a sample-barcoded 5' primer and a J-beta primer mix. TCRdb re-derived calls from the 5' RACE reads in MiXCR, one entry per CDR3 protein. The table shows about 680,000 distinct CDR3 sequences, with 45% to 50% occurring only once. The sample originates from a study of blood T cells in healthy people across ages. The study's findings and limits: Estimates of diversity drawn from one million T cells were considered underestimates. Researchers said unsorted PBMCs prevented a conclusive naive versus antigen-experienced comparison. When set beside aged donors, long-lived donors presented more naive CD4+ cells and higher diversity.

This TCR was sampled from a woman between 55 and 75 years old in good health. Sequencing input: blood.

CDR3 bases: TGCAGTGCTCGCACCGGGACTAGATCAGATACGCAGTATTTT. Its translation: CSARTGTRSDTQYF. The chain recombines TRBV20-1 with TRBJ2-3; 8 bases line up with TRBD2. From germline, CDR1 is DFQATT and CDR2 SNEGSKA (reference sequence). CDR3 size: 14 residues. The V gene end was trimmed by 5 bases and the J gene end by 4 bases; junction bases not matched to a gene: 8.